The present entry profiles one T cell receptor beta chain with its context. The DNA is omitted, as the CDR3 cannot be located on it reliably, and the CDR3 follows TCRdb's listing. This sample is part of a study of control samples from healthy donors and cancer patients. TCRdb keeps only in-frame clones here, not all; method: immunoSEQ multiplex PCR. This repertoire shows around 110,000 clones, over 90% found once; its top ten account for over 2.5%. This TCR derives from a man aged 25-45 years in good health. The sample comprised blood.

CDR3 protein: CASSPSGRGYTF. The rearrangement uses TRBV6-5 and TRBJ1-2. CDR1 and CDR2 from the germline V gene are MNHEY and SVGAGI. From its first to its last residue, the CDR3 has 12 amino acids.